This is a list of T cell receptor beta chains from one sample in a study of T cells after yellow fever vaccination. TCRdb passed the 5' RACE reads through MiXCR, listing each CDR3 protein once. Found here are approximately 550,000 distinct CDR3 sequences, about 19% of them singletons; the top ten hold approximately 15%. Specimen: PBMCs, collected 15 days after the yellow fever booster vaccination. These receptors came from a man aged 25 to 40 who received the YFV17D yellow fever vaccine. Both conserved end residues are part of each CDR3. Fields, in order: D gene, V gene, J gene, clone size, CDR3 DNA, CDR3 protein. A D gene is named only where the DNA matches it firmly. Expanded clones get a size class; other rows say once, few or many, or leave the size out.

D: TRBD1
V: TRBV12-3/TRBV12-4
J: TRBJ1-5
size: -
DNA: TGTGCCAGCAGCCCTAGGGACAGGTATCAGCCCCAGCATTTT
CDR3: CASSPRDRYQPQHF

D: -
V: TRBV7-2
J: TRBJ1-1
size: few
DNA: TGTGCCAGCAGCATAGGCAACACTGAAGCTTTCTTT
CDR3: CASSIGNTEAFF

D: TRBD2
V: TRBV5-4
J: TRBJ2-1
size: -
DNA: TGTGCCAGCAGCTCTAAATTGGGCCACGCGGGGGGGAGAGATGAGCAGTTCTTC
CDR3: CASSSKLGHAGGRDEQFF

D: -
V: TRBV7-8
J: TRBJ1-4
size: -
DNA: TGTGCCAGCAGCGGGGGGCTGAGGCAGGAAAAACTGTTTTTT
CDR3: CASSGGLRQEKLFF

D: -
V: TRBV24-1
J: TRBJ2-1
size: few
DNA: TGTGCCACATCCCCTCGTCGGGGGGCATCTTTGAACAGTGAGCAGTTCTTC
CDR3: CATSPRRGASLNSEQFF

D: -
V: TRBV7-2
J: TRBJ1-5
size: few
DNA: TGTGCCAGCAGCCCATACTACAGGGATGGTCAGCCCCAGCATTTT
CDR3: CASSPYYRDGQPQHF

D: TRBD1
V: TRBV7-9
J: TRBJ2-2
size: -
DNA: TGTGCCAGCAGCGAGGGGGCTGGCTCCGGGGAGCTGTTTTTT
CDR3: CASSEGAGSGELFF

D: -
V: TRBV20-1
J: TRBJ2-5
size: -
DNA: TGCAGTGCTAGCTCGTTGGAGAGACCCGAGACCCAGTACTTC
CDR3: CSASSLERPETQYF

D: -
V: TRBV10-3
J: TRBJ1-2
size: -
DNA: TGTGCCATCAGTGACTCAAGCCACCCAGGGTACTATGGCTACACCTTC
CDR3: CAISDSSHPGYYGYTF

D: -
V: TRBV15
J: TRBJ2-5
size: few
DNA: TGTGCCACCAGCAGAGATGGCCGGAGCGAAGAGACCCAGTACTTC
CDR3: CATSRDGRSEETQYF

D: TRBD2
V: TRBV7-2
J: TRBJ2-3
size: few
DNA: TGTGCCAGCAGCAGAGGGAGCGGGAGGGCTTCAGATACGCAGTATTTT
CDR3: CASSRGSGRASDTQYF

D: -
V: TRBV7-9
J: TRBJ1-2
size: -
DNA: TGTGCCAGCTCGTCTGTGCGGGGACTCTATGGCTACACCTTC
CDR3: CASSSVRGLYGYTF

D: -
V: TRBV12-3/TRBV12-4
J: TRBJ1-4
size: few
DNA: TGTGCCAGCAGCCCTGCTGGGTGGTCAACTAATGAAAAACTGTTTTTT
CDR3: CASSPAGWSTNEKLFF

D: -
V: TRBV20-1
J: TRBJ2-7
size: -
DNA: TGCAGCGCTACCCTTTCGGAGCGGAGCTCCTACGAGCAGTACTTC
CDR3: CSATLSERSSYEQYF

D: -
V: TRBV7-9
J: TRBJ2-7
size: few
DNA: TGTGCCAGCAGCTCCCCCCCGGGCTACGAGCAGTACTTC
CDR3: CASSSPPGYEQYF

D: TRBD2
V: TRBV7-2
J: TRBJ2-5
size: -
DNA: TGTGCCAGCAGCTTAGTGGCGACTAGCAGGGAGACCCAGTACTTC
CDR3: CASSLVATSRETQYF

D: -
V: TRBV12-3/TRBV12-4
J: TRBJ2-4
size: -
DNA: TGTGCCAGCAGTACCGGACAGCAAGCCAAAAACATTCAGTACTTC
CDR3: CASSTGQQAKNIQYF

D: TRBD2
V: TRBV29-1
J: TRBJ2-7
size: many
DNA: TGCAGCGTGATTAGCGGGAGTTACGAGCAGTACTTC
CDR3: CSVISGSYEQYF

D: -
V: TRBV20-1
J: TRBJ2-3
size: -
DNA: TGCAGTGCTAGCGGGGCCAGTTCTAGCACAGATACGCAGTATTTT
CDR3: CSASGASSSTDTQYF

D: TRBD1
V: TRBV12-3/TRBV12-4
J: TRBJ1-5
size: -
DNA: TGTGCCAGCATACCGACAGGGAATCCCAATCAGCCCAAGCATTTT
CDR3: CASIPTGNPNQPKHF

D: -
V: TRBV20-1
J: TRBJ2-3
size: -
DNA: TGCAGTGCTAGAGGCCTCACAGATACGCAGTATTTT
CDR3: CSARGLTDTQYF

D: TRBD2
V: TRBV20-1
J: TRBJ2-3
size: few
DNA: TGCAGTGCTGTCAGCGGGGGGGGGACAGATACGCAGTATTTT
CDR3: CSAVSGGGTDTQYF

D: -
V: TRBV9
J: TRBJ1-1
size: -
DNA: TGTGCCAGCAGCGTAGGGGGGGGTCGGAACACTGAAGCTTTCTTT
CDR3: CASSVGGGRNTEAFF

D: TRBD1
V: TRBV20-1
J: TRBJ2-7
size: -
DNA: TGCAGTGTGCCGGGACAGGGAGCCTACGAGCAGTACTTC
CDR3: CSVPGQGAYEQYF

D: TRBD2
V: TRBV7-9
J: TRBJ2-1
size: few
DNA: TGTGCCAGCACCTCAGGGACTAGCGGGAGCTTCTTC
CDR3: CASTSGTSGSFF

D: TRBD2
V: TRBV12-3/TRBV12-4
J: TRBJ2-5
size: -
DNA: TGTGCCAGCAACCACGGCGGGAGTTCTGAGACCCAGTACTTC
CDR3: CASNHGGSSETQYF

D: -
V: TRBV7-8
J: TRBJ2-5
size: few
DNA: TGTGCCAGCAGCTACTACTCCTGGGCGAGGTTCTCTGAGACCCAGTACTTC
CDR3: CASSYYSWARFSETQYF

D: -
V: TRBV20-1
J: TRBJ2-1
size: -
DNA: TGCAGTGCTCCCCGCCTAGCGAGCTCCTACAATGAGCAGTTCTTC
CDR3: CSAPRLASSYNEQFF

D: -
V: TRBV7-2
J: TRBJ2-5
size: -
DNA: TGTGCCACCGCCAAGGGAAATTGGGAGACCCAGTACTTC
CDR3: CATAKGNWETQYF

D: TRBD1
V: TRBV27
J: TRBJ2-7
size: few
DNA: TGTGCCAGCAGCGTGACAGGGGGCGAGCAGTACTTC
CDR3: CASSVTGGEQYF

D: -
V: TRBV7-9
J: TRBJ1-5
size: few
DNA: TGTGCCAGCACCCAGGACGGCTACAATCAGCCCCAGCATTTT
CDR3: CASTQDGYNQPQHF

D: -
V: TRBV12-3/TRBV12-4
J: TRBJ1-5
size: -
DNA: TGTGCCAGCAGTTTAACGGGGATTAACAATCAGCCCCAGCATTTT
CDR3: CASSLTGINNQPQHF

D: TRBD1
V: TRBV28
J: TRBJ2-7
size: -
DNA: TGTGCCAGCAGACAGACAGGGGGGAGAGGTGAGCAGTACTTC
CDR3: CASRQTGGRGEQYF

D: -
V: TRBV7-2
J: TRBJ1-3
size: few
DNA: TGTGCCAGCAGCCCCCACCAAGGAAACACCATATATTTT
CDR3: CASSPHQGNTIYF

D: -
V: TRBV5-5
J: TRBJ2-7
size: -
DNA: TGTGCCAGCAGCTTTGGGGGAATGGCGTCCTACGAGCAGTACTTC
CDR3: CASSFGGMASYEQYF

D: TRBD2
V: TRBV28
J: TRBJ2-1
size: few
DNA: TGTGCCAGCAGAAATAGCGGGAGCTCCTACAATGAGCAGTTCTTC
CDR3: CASRNSGSSYNEQFF

D: -
V: TRBV5-1
J: TRBJ2-2
size: few
DNA: TGCGCCAGCAGCGGGGTCCTCCCAAACACCGGGGAGCTGTTTTTT
CDR3: CASSGVLPNTGELFF

D: -
V: TRBV7-3
J: TRBJ2-3
size: many
DNA: TGTGCCAGCAGCTTAGGACTCCTTAGCACAGATACGCAGTATTTT
CDR3: CASSLGLLSTDTQYF

D: -
V: TRBV7-8
J: TRBJ1-1
size: few
DNA: TGTGCCAGCAGCTCTATGCGGCAAGGGGGATACACTGAAGCTTTCTTT
CDR3: CASSSMRQGGYTEAFF

D: TRBD2
V: TRBV5-1
J: TRBJ2-1
size: -
DNA: TGCGCCAGCAGCGCTAGCGGGGACCCTTCCTACAATGAGCAGTTCTTC
CDR3: CASSASGDPSYNEQFF

D: -
V: TRBV28
J: TRBJ2-2
size: -
DNA: TGTGCCAGCAGTTTATCTCTCTACAGGGTAGCCGGGGAGCTGTTTTTT
CDR3: CASSLSLYRVAGELFF

D: -
V: TRBV9
J: TRBJ2-1
size: -
DNA: TGTGCCAGCAGCGTAAAGGGTGAGCAGTTCTTC
CDR3: CASSVKGEQFF

D: -
V: TRBV12-3/TRBV12-4
J: TRBJ1-1
size: -
DNA: TGTGCCAGCACTCAGGTAGGAGCGAACACTGAAGCTTTCTTT
CDR3: CASTQVGANTEAFF